The 15 T cell receptor beta chains below come from one sample, sequenced in a study of T cell repertoires in cytomegalovirus infection. MiXCR, run by TCRdb on the reads, gives a single entry per CDR3 protein. The sample lists about a million distinct CDR3 sequences, approximately 31% seen once, with over 12% in the top ten. No antigens are known for them. The specimen comprised cultured CD8+ T cells from PBMCs, sampled from culture after CMV antigen stimulation. These receptor sequences come from a human donor in good health (CMV status not recorded). Some clones in this sample may be carry-over from other donors' samples.

This clonotype was counted a few times. The V and J genes are TRBV7-2 and TRBJ1-1, with D perhaps matching TRBD1 (5 bases). Trimming stripped 8 bases from V and 2 bases from J, with 18 bases between. From germline, CDR1 is SGHTA and CDR2 FQGNSA. This CDR3 comprises 15 residues. The chain's CDR3 is CASGKPDTKNTEAFF. CDR3 bases: TGTGCCAGCGGAAAGCCGGACACGAAAAACACTGAAGCTTTCTTT.

This clonotype was counted at least ten times. The chain has TRBV7-8 and TRBJ2-1; tentative D call: TRBD1 (6 bases). CDR3 length: 16 amino acids. Germline CDR1 is SGHVS and CDR2 is FQNEAQ. V was shortened by 6 bases and J by 8 bases, with 23 bases between the two germline ends. The CDR3 loop is CASRSTAVGAEDEQFF. The CDR3 DNA sequence: TGTGCCAGCAGATCTACCGCGGTGGGGGCCGAGGATGAGCAGTTCTTC.

Only a few counts were recorded for this clonotype. The V call is TRBV5-4, the J call TRBJ1-1; 7 bases are a match to TRBD1. CDR1 SGHNT and CDR2 YYREEE come from the germline V gene (reference sequence). The length of the CDR3 is 16 residues. J gave up 1 base and V 0 bases, and 6 bases lay outside the gene matches. The CDR3: CASSLGSQGWNTEAFF. The CDR3 nucleotides read TGTGCCAGCAGCTTGGGCTCACAGGGGTGGAACACTGAAGCTTTCTTT.

The V and J genes are TRBV6-6 and TRBJ1-1; no firm D call. CDR3 length: 12 amino acids. The V gene lost 10 bases and the J gene lost 1 base, with 10 bases spanning the gap. The germline CDR1 and CDR2 sequences are MNHNY and SVGAGI (reference sequence). The CDR3 sequence is CATEGSNTEAFF. Here the CDR3 DNA reads TGTGCCACCGAGGGTTCGAACACTGAAGCTTTCTTT.

The V gene is TRBV7-9, the J gene TRBJ1-2, with D possibly being TRBD1 (5 bases). V dropped 10 bases and J dropped 7 bases, with 19 bases sitting between them. Germline V gene lookup returns CDR1 SEHNR and CDR2 FQNEAQ (reference sequence). The CDR3 loop spans 13 amino acids. The chain's CDR3 is CAILGGVASGYTF. As DNA, the CDR3 is TGTGCCATCCTTGGGGGTGTCGCGAGTGGCTACACCTTC.

V and J are TRBV7-9 and TRBJ2-7; TRBD2 might be the D (5 bases). This CDR3 spans 13 amino acids. V lost 5 bases and J 4 bases, leaving 12 bases between the germline ends. CDR1 and CDR2 from the germline V gene are SEHNR and FQNEAQ (reference sequence). CDR3 in DNA: TGTGCCAGCAGCCCCCCGGGGTTTTACGAGCAGTACTTC. Its translation: CASSPPGFYEQYF.

The sample holds many counts of this clonotype. This chain connects TRBV5-1 to TRBJ2-1; D tentatively fits TRBD1 or TRBD2 (6 bases each). With 0 bases removed from V and 7 bases from J, the gap between germline ends came to 8 bases. Germline lookup yields CDR1 SGHRS and CDR2 YFSETQ. The CDR3 length is 13 residues. In nucleotides, the CDR3 is TGCGCCAGCAGCTTGGAAGGGGGGAATGAGCAGTTCTTC. It codes for CASSLEGGNEQFF.

The V gene is TRBV13, the J gene TRBJ2-1, with D tentatively TRBD2 (5 bases). CDR3 size: 16 residues. From germline, CDR1 is PRHDT and CDR2 FYEKMQ (reference sequence). The ends were cut back, 5 bases at V and 3 bases at J, with 17 bases in the middle. The CDR3: CASSPGSGIYYNEQFF. DNA of the CDR3: TGTGCCAGCAGCCCTGGTTCGGGGATCTACTACAATGAGCAGTTCTTC.

This clonotype was observed a handful of times. The chain joins TRBV7-9 to TRBJ1-1; TRBD1 agrees at 10 bases. Germline CDR1 SEHNR, CDR2 FQNEAQ (reference sequence). The CDR3 loop spans 15 amino acids. Unmatched junction bases numbered 7, after V lost 5 bases and J lost 4 bases. The CDR3 loop reads CASSGPGQGLTEAFF. Written as DNA, the CDR3 is TGTGCCAGCAGCGGGCCGGGACAGGGGCTCACTGAAGCTTTCTTT.

The rearrangement uses TRBV12-3 or TRBV12-4 and TRBJ1-2; weak D call: TRBD1 (6 bases). Trimming left V 6 bases short and J 7 bases short, with 12 bases between. This CDR3 spans 12 amino acids. The CDR3 region has the DNA TGTGCCAGCAGCATGACAGGCTTTGGCTACACCTTC. Encoded protein: CASSMTGFGYTF.

This sequence joins TRBV27 and TRBJ2-2, with D unclear. Trimming removed 5 bases at V and 3 bases at J, with 10 bases between. There are 14 residues in the CDR3. Germline lookup yields CDR1 MNHEY and CDR2 SMNVEV (reference sequence). The CDR3 spells CASSLQRYTGELFF. The CDR3 coding sequence is TGTGCCAGCAGTCTACAGAGGTACACCGGGGAGCTGTTTTTT.

This clonotype was seen repeatedly, ten times or more. This chain connects TRBV7-8 to TRBJ2-1, with D possibly TRBD1 on 6 matching bases. CDR3 size: 18 residues. Trimming shortened V by 4 bases and J by 6 bases, and 25 bases separated the two germline ends. Per germline, CDR1 SGHVS and CDR2 FQNEAQ. CDR3 coding DNA: TGTGCCAGCAGCTCCACCTCCACAGGGATCCACATGGGCAATGAGCAGTTCTTC. It yields the protein CASSSTSTGIHMGNEQFF.

This clonotype has only a few counts. The chain has TRBV24-1 and TRBJ2-1; D gene unclear. The V gene's germline CDR1 is KGHDR and CDR2 SFDVKD. The CDR3 covers 15 residues. V lost 1 base, J lost 4 bases, and 10 bases lay in between. In nucleotides, the CDR3 is TGTGCCACCAGTGATTTCCGGCGCGCGTACAATGAGCAGTTCTTC. This sequence encodes CATSDFRRAYNEQFF.

Details on this clonotype: This clone may be a read error of a much larger clone one base away. The rearrangement links TRBV7-4 to TRBJ2-7; a weak D match, TRBD1 (5 bases). The germline V gene has CDR1 SGHVT and CDR2 SQSDAQ. The CDR3 covers 11 residues. V lost 10 bases and J lost 5, with 12 bases in between. CDR3 protein: CAISGPHEQYV. The CDR3 nucleotides are TGTGCCATATCAGGGCCCCACGAGCAGTACGTC.

V gene TRBV5-6 combines with J gene TRBJ2-1; TRBD1 agrees at 9 bases. This CDR3 spans 17 amino acids. Germline CDR1 and CDR2: SGHDT and YYEEEE. J gave up 3 bases and V 3 bases, and 10 bases lay outside the gene matches. CDR3 sequence: CASSWGPGQGHYNEQFF. The CDR3 nucleotides are TGTGCCAGCAGCTGGGGGCCGGGACAGGGTCACTACAATGAGCAGTTCTTC.